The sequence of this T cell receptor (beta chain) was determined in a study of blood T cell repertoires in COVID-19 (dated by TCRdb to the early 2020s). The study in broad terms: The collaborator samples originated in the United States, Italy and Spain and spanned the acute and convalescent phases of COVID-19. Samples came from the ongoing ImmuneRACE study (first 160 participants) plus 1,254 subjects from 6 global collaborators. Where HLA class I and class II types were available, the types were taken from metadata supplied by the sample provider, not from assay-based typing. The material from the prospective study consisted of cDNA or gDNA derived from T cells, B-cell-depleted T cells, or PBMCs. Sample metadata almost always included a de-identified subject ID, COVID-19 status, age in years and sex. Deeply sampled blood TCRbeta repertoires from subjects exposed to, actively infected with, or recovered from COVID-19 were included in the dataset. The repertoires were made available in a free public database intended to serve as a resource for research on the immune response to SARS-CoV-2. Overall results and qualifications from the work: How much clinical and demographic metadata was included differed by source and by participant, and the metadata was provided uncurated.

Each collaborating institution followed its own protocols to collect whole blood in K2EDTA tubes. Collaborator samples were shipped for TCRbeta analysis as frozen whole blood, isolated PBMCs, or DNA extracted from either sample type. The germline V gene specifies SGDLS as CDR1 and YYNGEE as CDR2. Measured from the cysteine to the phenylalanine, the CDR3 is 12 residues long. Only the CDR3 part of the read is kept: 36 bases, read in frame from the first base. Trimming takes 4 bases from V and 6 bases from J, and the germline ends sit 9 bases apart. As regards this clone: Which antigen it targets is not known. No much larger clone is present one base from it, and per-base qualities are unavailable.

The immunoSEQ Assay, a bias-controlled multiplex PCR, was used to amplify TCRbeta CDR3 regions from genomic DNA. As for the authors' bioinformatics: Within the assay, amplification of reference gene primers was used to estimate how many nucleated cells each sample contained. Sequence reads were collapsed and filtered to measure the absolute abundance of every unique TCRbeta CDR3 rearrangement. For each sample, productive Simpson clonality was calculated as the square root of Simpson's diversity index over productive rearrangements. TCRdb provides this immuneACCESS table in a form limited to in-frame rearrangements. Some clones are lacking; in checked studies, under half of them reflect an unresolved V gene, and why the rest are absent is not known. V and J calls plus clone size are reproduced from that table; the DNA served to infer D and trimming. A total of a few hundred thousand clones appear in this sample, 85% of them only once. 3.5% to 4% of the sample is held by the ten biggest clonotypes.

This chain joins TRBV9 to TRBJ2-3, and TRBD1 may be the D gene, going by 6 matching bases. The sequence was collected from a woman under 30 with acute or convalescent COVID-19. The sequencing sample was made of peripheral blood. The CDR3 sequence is CASSPGQDTQYF. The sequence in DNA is TGTGCCAGCAGCCCTGGACAGGATACGCAGTATTTT.